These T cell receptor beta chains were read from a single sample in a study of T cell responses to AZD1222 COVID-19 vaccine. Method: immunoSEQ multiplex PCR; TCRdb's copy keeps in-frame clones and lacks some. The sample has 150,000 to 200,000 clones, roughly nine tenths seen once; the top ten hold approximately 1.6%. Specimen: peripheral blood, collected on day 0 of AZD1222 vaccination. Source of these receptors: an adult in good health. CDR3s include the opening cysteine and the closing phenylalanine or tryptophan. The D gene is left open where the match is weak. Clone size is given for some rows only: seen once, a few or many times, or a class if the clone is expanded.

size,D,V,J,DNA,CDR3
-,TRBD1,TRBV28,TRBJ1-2,TGTGCCAGTAACCAGGGGGGCTATGGCTACACCTTC,CASNQGGYGYTF
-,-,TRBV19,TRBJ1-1,TGTGCCAGCACCGGGACCGCGGGGACTGAAGCTTTCTTT,CASTGTAGTEAFF
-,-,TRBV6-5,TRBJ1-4,TGTGCCAGCGGGGCCCAAGGGATGAATGAAAAACTGTTTTTT,CASGAQGMNEKLFF
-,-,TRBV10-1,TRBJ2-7,TGCGCCAGCAGTGACCCGAAAAGCTCCTACGAGCAGTACTTC,CASSDPKSSYEQYF
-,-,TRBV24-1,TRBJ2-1,TGTGCCACCGGGTCTGTGAATGAGCAGTTCTTC,CATGSVNEQFF
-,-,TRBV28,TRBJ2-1,TGTGCCAGCGGTATTACGACTAGTATCGATGAGCAGTTCTTC,CASGITTSIDEQFF
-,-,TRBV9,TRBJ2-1,TGTGCCAGCAGCGTAGACAGGAGCTCCTACAATGAGCAGTTCTTC,CASSVDRSSYNEQFF
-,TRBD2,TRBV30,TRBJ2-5,TGTGCCTGGACTAGCGGGGGGGGTCAAGAGACCCAGTACTTC,CAWTSGGGQETQYF
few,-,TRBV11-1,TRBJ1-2,TGTGCCAGCAGCCCTGGTAGTGGCAGTCCCCACTACACCTTC,CASSPGSGSPHYTF
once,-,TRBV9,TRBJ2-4,TGTGCCAGCAGCGTAGCTCGGGAGTACTTC,CASSVAREYF
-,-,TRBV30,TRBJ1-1,TGTGCCTGGGGTCACGGAACGAACACTGAAGCTTTCTTT,CAWGHGTNTEAFF
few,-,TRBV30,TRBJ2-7,TGTGCCTGGAGTGTAGGTGGGGCCCCCTACGAGCAGTACTTC,CAWSVGGAPYEQYF
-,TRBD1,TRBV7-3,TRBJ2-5,TGTGCCAGCAGCCCAATGGGACAGCAAGAGACCCAGTACTTC,CASSPMGQQETQYF
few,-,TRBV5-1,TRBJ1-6,TGCGCCAGCATTCCCCTAGGACAGTTGTATTCACCCCTCCACTTT,CASIPLGQLYSPLHF
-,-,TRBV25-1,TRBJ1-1,TGTGCCACCATCCCCACCCGAGGGAGTAACACTGAAGCTTTCTTT,CATIPTRGSNTEAFF
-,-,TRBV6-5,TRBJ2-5,TGTGCCAGCACTAGGGGGGAGACCCAGTACTTC,CASTRGETQYF
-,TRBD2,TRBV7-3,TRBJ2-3,TGTGCCAGCAGCTCCACTAGCGGGAGTTCAGATACGCAGTATTTT,CASSSTSGSSDTQYF
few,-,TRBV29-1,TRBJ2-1,TGCAGCGTTGGGGGCAGGGCCTATGAGCAGTTCTTC,CSVGGRAYEQFF
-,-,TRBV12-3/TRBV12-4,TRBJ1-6,TGTGCCAGCAGGACAGATAATTCACCCCTCCACTTT,CASRTDNSPLHF
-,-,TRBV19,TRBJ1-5,TGTGCCAGTAAAGATAGCAATCAGCCCCAGCATTTT,CASKDSNQPQHF
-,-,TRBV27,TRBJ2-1,TGTGCCAGCAGCTCGGGACGGCTTAATGAGCAGTTCTTC,CASSSGRLNEQFF
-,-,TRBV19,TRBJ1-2,TGTGCCAGTAGCCAGGGCTTTGGCTACACCTTC,CASSQGFGYTF
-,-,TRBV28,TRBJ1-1,TGTGCCAGCAGTTTAGGAGGCATGAACACTGAAGCTTTCTTT,CASSLGGMNTEAFF
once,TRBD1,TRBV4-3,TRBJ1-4,TGCGCCAGCAGCCACGCGGACAGGGGTGGCAATGAAAAACTGTTTTTT,CASSHADRGGNEKLFF
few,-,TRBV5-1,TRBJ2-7,TGCGCCAGCAGCTTGGGCTCGAGCTCTGGCTACGAGCAGTACTTC,CASSLGSSSGYEQYF
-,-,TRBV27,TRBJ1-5,TGTGCCAGCAGTTTATTAGGGTTCGGCAATCAGCCCCAGCATTTT,CASSLLGFGNQPQHF
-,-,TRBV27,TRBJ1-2,TGTGCCAGCAGTTTCCGTGGTGGGCAGGCTAACTATGGCTACACCTTC,CASSFRGGQANYGYTF
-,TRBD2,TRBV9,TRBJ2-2,TGTGCCAGCAGTCGCCCGACTAGCGGGAGCACCGGGGAGCTGTTTTTT,CASSRPTSGSTGELFF
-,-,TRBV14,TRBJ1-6,TGTGCCAGCAGCCAAGAATCTGTTCGGTCACCCCTCCACTTT,CASSQESVRSPLHF
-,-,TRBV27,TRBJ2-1,TGTGCCAGCAGGCTTGGACTGGTTTTCGATGAGCAGTTCTTC,CASRLGLVFDEQFF
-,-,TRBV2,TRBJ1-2,TGTGCCAGCAATCTCCCCCCGGGGATCTATGGCTACACCTTC,CASNLPPGIYGYTF
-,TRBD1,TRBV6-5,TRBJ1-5,TGTGCCAGCAAATCGGGACAGATCAATCAGCCCCAGCATTTT,CASKSGQINQPQHF
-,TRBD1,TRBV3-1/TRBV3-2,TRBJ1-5,TGTGCCAGCAGCCAAGATTCAGGGGGGAGTAGAAGCAATCAGCCCCAGCATTTT,CASSQDSGGSRSNQPQHF
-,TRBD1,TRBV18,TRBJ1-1,TGTGCCAGCTCACCGCAGGGACAGAGCATGAACACTGAAGCTTTCTTT,CASSPQGQSMNTEAFF
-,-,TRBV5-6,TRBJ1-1,TGTGCCAGCACCTGGACAGTGAACACTGAAGCTTTCTTT,CASTWTVNTEAFF
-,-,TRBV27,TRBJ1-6,TGTGCCAGCGGACCGACGGGGTATAATTCACCCCTCCACTTT,CASGPTGYNSPLHF
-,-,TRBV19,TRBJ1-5,TGTGCCAGTAGTATCGGGGGGTGGGATCAGCCCCAGCATTTT,CASSIGGWDQPQHF
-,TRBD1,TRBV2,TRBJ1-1,TGTGCCAGCAGACGACAGGGGGCTGAAGCTTTCTTT,CASRRQGAEAFF
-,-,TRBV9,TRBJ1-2,TGTGCCAGCAGCGGTATTGTCGGGCGAAATAACTATGGCTACACCTTC,CASSGIVGRNNYGYTF
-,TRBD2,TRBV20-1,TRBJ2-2,TGCAGTGCTAGTAAAGCGGGAGTGGGCGGGGAGCTGTTTTTT,CSASKAGVGGELFF
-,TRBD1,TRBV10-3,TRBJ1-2,TGTGCCATCAGTGAGGCAGACAGGGGCCTTTATGGCTACACCTTC,CAISEADRGLYGYTF
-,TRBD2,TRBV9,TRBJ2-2,TGTGCCAGCAGCATTAGCGGGAGAAGCACCGGGGAGCTGTTTTTT,CASSISGRSTGELFF
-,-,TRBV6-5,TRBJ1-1,TGTGCCAGCAGCGCACAGGTTGAGGGCACTGAAGCTTTCTTT,CASSAQVEGTEAFF
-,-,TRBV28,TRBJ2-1,TGTGCCAGCAGAAGGGGGTACAATGAGCAGTTCTTC,CASRRGYNEQFF
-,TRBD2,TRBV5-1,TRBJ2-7,TGCGCCAGCAGCTTGGGACTAGCGTCTTTGTACGAGCAGTACTTC,CASSLGLASLYEQYF